This T cell receptor (beta chain) was found in a study of technical replicates of blood from a few donors. Method: immunoSEQ multiplex PCR; TCRdb's copy keeps in-frame clones and lacks some. The sample gives 55,000 to 80,000 clones, roughly nine tenths of which show up once; around 4.9% is in the top ten. This clone has only a few counts. Looked up from germline, CDR1 is MNHEY and CDR2 is SVGAGI. The CDR3 covers 13 residues. The ends were cut back, 6 bases at V and 10 bases at J, with 16 bases in the middle. The receptor comes from a human donor in good health. Some clones in this sample may be carry-over from other donors' samples. The sequenced sample was PBMCs. The V gene is TRBV6-5, the J gene TRBJ1-5; D remains ambiguous. CDR3 sequence: CASSPGAGIPQHF. The CDR3 DNA sequence: TGTGCCAGCAGCCCCGGCGCGGGTATTCCCCAGCATTTT.